One sample yielded the 4 T cell receptor beta chains listed below, sequenced in a study of cytotoxic CD8 clonotypes in ibrutinib-treated CLL. The data were produced by immunoSEQ multiplex PCR, yet TCRdb's version contains in-frame clones alone and is incomplete. The table records fewer than 400,000 clones, roughly two thirds of them present only once. Sequenced material: PBMCs, taken after 36 months of ibrutinib treatment. Source of these receptors: a human donor with chronic lymphocytic leukemia.

V gene TRBV15 combines with J gene TRBJ2-7; no definite D call. Germline V gene sequence: CDR1 LNHNV, CDR2 YYDKDF (reference sequence). V lost 0 bases, J lost 2 bases, and 8 bases lay in between. This CDR3 has 14 residues. CDR3 amino acids: CATSRDHTAYEQYF. The DNA of the CDR3 is TGTGCCACCAGCAGAGATCATACGGCCTACGAGCAGTACTTC.

This clone was observed a handful of times. The chain carries TRBV6-5 and TRBJ2-1, with 9 nucleotides matching TRBD1. The V gene's germline CDR1 is MNHEY and CDR2 SVGAGI. The CDR3 runs 12 residues. Germline trimming cut 8 bases from V and 8 bases from J; bases unmatched to any gene: 4. CDR3 bases: TGTGCCAGCCGGGACAGGGACGATGAGCAGTTCTTC. Protein product: CASRDRDDEQFF.

This clone was seen a few times. CDR3 nucleotide sequence: TGCGCCAGCACACACCGGGAGACCGGGGAGCTGTTTTTT. It codes for CASTHRETGELFF. The rearrangement links TRBV5-1 to TRBJ2-2, with a tentative D call TRBD2 (6 bases). Germline V gene data show CDR1 as SGHRS and CDR2 as YFSETQ. Deletions cut 6 bases from V and 5 bases from J, with 11 bases between. The CDR3 totals 13 residues.

This sequence joins TRBV29-1 and TRBJ2-5, with 8 bases that match TRBD1. The junction had 8 bases not matched to a gene; V was cut back by 7 bases and J by 4 bases. Germline V lookup: CDR1 SQVTM, CDR2 ANQGSEA. The CDR3 spans 13 residues. The CDR3 here is CSARGQGGETQYF. The CDR3 region has the DNA TGCAGCGCACGAGGACAGGGAGGAGAGACCCAGTACTTC.